This T cell receptor beta chain was profiled in a study of blood T cell repertoires in COVID-19. The overall study: Sites across the United States, Italy and Spain contributed samples from acute and convalescent COVID-19. The cDNA or gDNA used as material had been derived from T cells, B-cell-depleted T cells, or PBMCs.

Per the germline V gene, CDR1 is SGDLS and CDR2 is YYNGEE. J gave up 5 bases and V 2 bases, and 6 bases lay outside the gene matches. This CDR3 spans 15 amino acids. In the authors' methods: Cell counts per sample came from amplifying reference gene primers. Profiled with immunoSEQ multiplex PCR; TCRdb holds only in-frame clones, not every one. V, J and clone size were drawn from that table, and D and trimming were deduced from the DNA. The sample carries 200,000 to 250,000 clones, 80% to 90% recorded once. The sequenced sample consisted of peripheral blood. The TCR originated in a man in his fifties or sixties with acute or convalescent COVID-19. This sequence joins TRBV9 and TRBJ2-3; 9 bases match TRBD1. CDR3 protein: CASSVRTGVGDTQYF. The DNA of the CDR3 is TGTGCCAGCAGCGTTCGGACAGGGGTAGGAGATACGCAGTATTTT. The full variable domain, with the rest looked up from reference TRBV9 and TRBJ2-3, is DSGVTQTPKHLITATGQRVTLRCSPRSGDLSVYWYQQSLDQGLQFLIQYYNGEERAKGNILERFSAQQFPDLHSELNLSSLELGDSALYFCASSVRTGVGDTQYFGPGTRLTVL.